A single sample is the source of the 31 T cell receptor beta chains below, sequenced in a study of shared clonotypes between healthy human individuals. Libraries were prepared by immunoSEQ multiplex PCR; TCRdb keeps only in-frame clonotypes and omits some of them. Of millions of clones listed, 90% to 95% are singletons. The sample comprised naive CD4+ T cells sorted from blood. Subset described: CD45RA+ positively selected. These receptors came from a man between 18 and 35 years old in good health.

V is TRBV10-3 and J is TRBJ2-7; perhaps TRBD1 as D (6 bases). CDR1 ENHRY and CDR2 SYGVKD come from the germline V gene. This CDR3 has 13 amino acids. V shed 11 bases and J shed 3 bases, with 17 bases lying between them. For the CDR3, the DNA is TGTGCCGCTGCAGGGGCCCTCCTCTACGAGCAGTACTTC. Its translation is CAAAGALLYEQYF.

This sequence joins TRBV6-6 and TRBJ1-6; 9 nucleotides agree with TRBD1. The CDR3 is made up of 15 amino acids. Germline trimming cut 4 bases from V and 7 bases from J; bases unmatched to any gene: 5. CDR1 is MNHNY and CDR2 is SVGAGI in the germline V gene (reference sequence). The CDR3 nucleotides are TGTGCCAGCAGTTTGGGGACAGGGTCAAATTCACCCCTCCACTTT. Its translation is CASSLGTGSNSPLHF.

The chain carries TRBV6-4 and TRBJ2-7; 11 bases are shared with TRBD2. Germline V gene lookup returns CDR1 MRHNA and CDR2 SNTAGT. The CDR3 spans 13 residues. V gave up 4 bases and J gave up 4 bases; unmatched junction bases: 0. This CDR3 reads CASSVAGGYEQYF. CDR3 coding DNA: TGTGCCAGCAGTGTAGCGGGAGGGTACGAGCAGTACTTC.

This clone has only one observation. This chain connects TRBV7-2 to TRBJ1-2; D is undetermined. From germline, CDR1 is SGHTA and CDR2 FQGNSA. This CDR3 has 13 residues. Trimming shortened V by 9 bases and J by 8 bases, and 19 bases separated the two germline ends. The CDR3 sequence is CARREDLRGGYTF. The CDR3 region has the DNA TGTGCCAGACGGGAGGACCTGCGTGGAGGCTACACCTTC.

The rearrangement links TRBV7-9 to TRBJ2-5; 10 nucleotides align to TRBD1. Germline CDR1 SEHNR, CDR2 FQNEAQ (reference sequence). The J segment lost 0 bases and the V segment lost 5 bases, leaving 6 bases of the junction unmatched. The CDR3 is 16 amino acids. As DNA, the CDR3 is TGTGCCAGCAGCCGACGGACAGGGGGGAACCAAGAGACCCAGTACTTC. It encodes CASSRRTGGNQETQYF.

CDR3: CAWRENYEQYF. The CDR3 bases are TGTGCCTGGAGGGAGAACTACGAGCAGTACTTC. The chain links TRBV30 to TRBJ2-7; D uncertain. The CDR3 contains 11 residues. Germline assignment: CDR1 GTSNPN and CDR2 SVGIG (reference sequence). Trimming removed 3 bases at V and 3 bases at J, with 6 bases between.

On this clone: This sample also contains other DNA sequences that code for the same CDR3. V usage is TRBV28 and J usage is TRBJ1-1, with TRBD1 identical over 8 bases. Germline V CDR1 and CDR2: MDHEN, SYDVKM. There are 15 residues in the CDR3. V dropped 4 bases and J dropped 5; count of bases not matched to a gene: 9. CDR3 sequence (DNA): TGTGCCAGCAGTTCCCCCGGACAGGGTGGTACTGAAGCTTTCTTT. Its protein product is CASSSPGQGGTEAFF. Full variable domain (missing parts from reference TRBV28 and TRBJ1-1): DVKVTQSSRYLVKRTGEKVFLECVQDMDHENMFWYRQDPGLGLRLIYFSYDVKMKEKGDIPEGYSVSREKKERFSLILESASTNQTSMYLCASSSPGQGGTEAFFGQGTRLTVV.

The chain carries TRBV29-1 and TRBJ1-6, with 8 positions matching TRBD1. The V gene's germline CDR1 is SQVTM and CDR2 ANQGSEA. The CDR3 totals 19 residues. J gave up 1 base and V 7 bases, and 18 bases lay outside the gene matches. The CDR3 bases are TGCAGCGGGGGCCGGGCGGACAGGGCGTTGTGGTCCTATAATTCACCCCTCCACTTT. Amino acids: CSGGRADRALWSYNSPLHF. The full variable domain, its missing parts supplied by reference TRBV29-1 and TRBJ1-6, is SAVISQKPSRDICQRGTSLTIQCQVDSQVTMMFWYRQQPGQSLTLIATANQGSEATYESGFVIDKFPISRPNLTFSTLTVSNMSPEDSSIYLCSGGRADRALWSYNSPLHFGNGTRLTVT.

This chain connects TRBV7-2 to TRBJ2-1; 11 bases match TRBD2. The CDR3 is 17 amino acids. Germline-derived CDR1 and CDR2 are SGHTA and FQGNSA. V was clipped by 7 bases and J by 3 bases; unmatched bases: 11. As DNA, the CDR3 is TGTGCCAGCAACATAGGGCCCGGGACTAGCGGCTACAATGAGCAGTTCTTC. Translating gives CASNIGPGTSGYNEQFF.

The V call is TRBV30, the J call TRBJ2-7; D gene unclear. Trimming took off 2 bases at V and 7 bases at J, with 12 bases between the two ends. Germline V gene sequence: CDR1 GTSNPN, CDR2 SVGIG (reference sequence). The CDR3 covers 12 residues. For the CDR3, the DNA is TGTGCCTGGAGTAAGGTGGTGGGAGAGCAGTACTTC. This gives the protein CAWSKVVGEQYF.

This sequence joins TRBV10-3 and TRBJ2-7; D remains unclear. This CDR3 is 13 amino acids long. The V end lost 3 bases, the J end lost 2 bases, and 8 bases lay between the germline ends. Germline V CDR1 and CDR2: ENHRY, SYGVKD. For the CDR3, the DNA is TGTGCCATCAGTGACAGCGTAACCTACGAGCAGTACTTC. This codes for CAISDSVTYEQYF.

V and J are TRBV11-2 and TRBJ2-1; D uncertain. The V end was cut by 0 bases, the J end by 0 bases, with 15 bases between. The CDR3 sequence is 18 residues long. Germline V lookup: CDR1 SGHAT, CDR2 FQNNGV. CDR3 protein: CASSLEGGPQSSYNEQFF. The CDR3 nucleotides read TGTGCCAGCAGCTTAGAAGGTGGACCCCAGAGCTCCTACAATGAGCAGTTCTTC.

The chain uses TRBV7-2 and TRBJ2-3; 9 bases match TRBD1. This CDR3 has 15 amino acids. V shed 6 bases, J shed 0 bases, and the junction held 4 bases outside the gene matches. CDR1 SGHTA and CDR2 FQGNSA come from the germline V gene. CDR3 protein: CASSYRGRSTDTQYF. The CDR3 nucleotides read TGTGCCAGCAGTTACAGGGGGCGAAGCACAGATACGCAGTATTTT. Supplemented by reference TRBV7-2 and TRBJ2-3, the full variable domain reads GAGVSQSPSNKVTEKGKDVELRCDPISGHTALYWYRQSLGQGLEFLIYFQGNSAPDKSGLPSDRFSAERTGGSVSTLTIQRTQQEDSAVYLCASSYRGRSTDTQYFGPGTRLTVL.

The rearrangement uses TRBV2 and TRBJ2-1; TRBD2 might be the D (6 bases). The germline V gene has CDR1 SNHLY and CDR2 FYNNEI. The ends were cut back, 4 bases at V and 3 bases at J, with 13 bases in the middle. CDR3 size: 15 residues. The CDR3 spells CASSADSGYYNEQFF. In DNA, the CDR3 is TGTGCCAGCAGTGCCGATAGCGGCTACTACAATGAGCAGTTCTTC.

Notes on this clone: Other DNA variants within this sample encode the same CDR3. The chain has TRBV6-5 and TRBJ2-2, with TRBD1 matching over 8 bases. This CDR3 region has 15 residues. The germline V gene encodes CDR1 MNHEY and CDR2 SVGAGI. Trimming cost V 6 bases and J 5 bases; bases outside gene matches: 8. CDR3 loop: CASRRTGYGTGELFF. The CDR3 DNA reads as TGTGCCAGCAGACGGACAGGGTATGGAACCGGGGAGCTGTTTTTT.

The chain uses TRBV5-4 and TRBJ1-2; D unclear. Trimming cost V 0 bases and J 3 bases, with 6 bases left between them. Germline loops: CDR1 SGHNT, CDR2 YYREEE (reference sequence). The CDR3 has 13 amino acids. In nucleotides, the CDR3 is TGTGCCAGCAGCTTGGACACTGACTATGGCTACACCTTC. It is translated as CASSLDTDYGYTF.

This chain connects TRBV6-1 to TRBJ2-3; 9 nucleotides agree with TRBD1. The CDR3 covers 15 residues. Germline values: CDR1 MNHNS, CDR2 SASEGT. Trimming cost V 4 bases and J 1 base; bases outside gene matches: 3. The CDR3 is CASSAGDRGTDTQYF. For the CDR3, the DNA is TGTGCCAGCAGTGCTGGGGACAGGGGCACAGATACGCAGTATTTT.

V and J are TRBV15 and TRBJ2-3; D is uncertain. Trimming removed 1 base at V and 0 bases at J, with 8 bases between. The germline CDR1 and CDR2 sequences are LNHNV and YYDKDF (reference sequence). CDR3 length: 15 residues. The chain's CDR3 is CATSRASVSTDTQYF. The CDR3 DNA reads as TGTGCCACCAGCAGAGCGTCAGTTAGCACAGATACGCAGTATTTT.

The chain couples TRBV6-1 to TRBJ1-6; 8 bases align to TRBD1. Germline V lookup: CDR1 MNHNS, CDR2 SASEGT. The CDR3 has 14 residues. Trimming at V came to 6 bases and at J to 8 bases, leaving 6 bases not matched to a gene. The CDR3 nucleotides are TGTGCCAGCAGAAAGACAGGGGCCGATTCACCCCTCCACTTT. Residues: CASRKTGADSPLHF.

The rearrangement links TRBV18 to TRBJ2-5, with D possibly being TRBD1 (6 bases). This CDR3 is built from 13 residues. CDR1 and CDR2 from the germline V gene are KGHSH and LQKENI. V dropped 5 bases and J dropped 4 bases, with 11 bases sitting between them. CDR3 residues: CASSSGQPETQYF. CDR3 coding DNA: TGTGCCAGCTCATCAGGACAGCCAGAGACCCAGTACTTC.

Remarks on this clone: At one boundary the junction diverges from the germline segment, which might be a read error. The V call is TRBV29-1, the J call TRBJ1-1; a possible D gene is TRBD1 (6 bases). This CDR3 region has 12 residues. Germline V CDR1 and CDR2: SQVTM, ANQGSEA. CDR3 nucleotide sequence: TGCAGCGCTGAAGCTGGGGGCGCTGAAGCTTTCTTT. Its protein product is CSAEAGGAEAFF.

This clone was observed a single time. This chain's CDR3 is CASSFRDSGNTGELFF. The CDR3 bases are TGCGCCAGCAGCTTCCGGGACTCCGGGAACACCGGGGAGCTGTTTTTT. The chain joins TRBV5-1 to TRBJ2-2; TRBD2 might be the D (6 bases). CDR1 is SGHRS, CDR2 YFSETQ, per germline. The CDR3 is made up of 16 amino acids. Trimming shortened V by 2 bases and J by 1 base, and 12 bases separated the two germline ends. Together with reference TRBV5-1 and TRBJ2-2, the CDR3 gives the full variable domain: KAGVTQTPRYLIKTRGQQVTLSCSPISGHRSVSWYQQTPGQGLQFLFEYFSETQRNKGNFPGRFSGRQFSNSRSEMNVSTLELGDSALYLCASSFRDSGNTGELFFGEGSRLTVL.

The chain is built from TRBV6-4 and TRBJ1-5, with no clear D. The germline V gene encodes CDR1 MRHNA and CDR2 SNTAGT. Trimming pared 3 bases from V and 6 bases from J, leaving 3 bases between. This CDR3 is 11 amino acids long. CDR3 bases: TGTGCCAGCAGTGAGGGTCAGCCCCAGCATTTT. This sequence encodes CASSEGQPQHF.

V is TRBV4-3 and J is TRBJ2-1; 9 nucleotides align to TRBD2. V was pared by 0 bases and J by 0 bases, with 6 bases of the junction left unmatched. CDR3 length equals 18 residues. Germline CDR1 and CDR2: LGHNA and YSLEER. In DNA form, the CDR3 reads TGCGCCAGCAGCCAAGATGCGGTAGCGGGAGTCTCCTACAATGAGCAGTTCTTC. It is translated as CASSQDAVAGVSYNEQFF.

This clone was seen a single time. The same CDR3 arises from other DNA sequences in this sample as well. This chain joins TRBV5-1 and TRBJ2-5, with a possible D match to TRBD2 (6 bases). Germline V gene sequence: CDR1 SGHRS, CDR2 YFSETQ. Trimming left V 0 bases short and J 5 bases short, with 11 bases between. The CDR3 covers 14 residues. The DNA of the CDR3 is TGCGCCAGCAGCTTGGAGGTAGGAGGGGAGACCCAGTACTTC. The encoded protein is CASSLEVGGETQYF.

The chain carries TRBV19 and TRBJ2-5, with 7 nucleotides matching TRBD1. Germline trimming cut 5 bases from V and 3 bases from J; bases unmatched to any gene: 3. CDR1 is LNHDA, CDR2 SQIVND, per germline (reference sequence). The CDR3 has 13 residues. CDR3 nucleotides: TGTGCCAGTAGTGTTGGACAGGAAGAGACCCAGTACTTC. Protein: CASSVGQEETQYF.

This chain links TRBV4-3 with TRBJ2-4; D is possibly TRBD1 or TRBD2 (5 bases each). V was trimmed by 0 bases and J by 0 bases, leaving 18 bases between them. In germline, CDR1 is LGHNA, CDR2 YSLEER. The length of the CDR3 is 19 residues. CDR3 protein: CASSQEIQGPQVAKNIQYF. CDR3 coding DNA: TGCGCCAGCAGCCAAGAGATTCAGGGACCCCAGGTAGCCAAAAACATTCAGTACTTC.

To note about this clone: A read error may account for a junction end that differs from germline. The chain joins TRBV7-9 to TRBJ2-2, with a tentative D call TRBD2 (5 bases). This CDR3 is built from 13 residues. Germline assignment: CDR1 SEHNR and CDR2 FQNEAQ (reference sequence). In DNA form, the CDR3 reads TGTGCTAGCAGCTTCCGGGATGGCGGGGAGCTGTTTTTT. This gives the protein CASSFRDGGELFF.

The chain links TRBV6-1 to TRBJ2-3; 9 positions match TRBD2. Germline-derived CDR1 and CDR2 are MNHNS and SASEGT. J lost 4 bases, V lost 7 bases, and 9 bases had no gene match. The CDR3 has 15 amino acids. CDR3 sequence reads: CASTPAGGRADTQYF. The CDR3 DNA reads TGTGCCAGCACCCCAGCGGGAGGTAGGGCAGATACGCAGTATTTT.

This clone was seen a single time. The same CDR3 is also encoded by other DNA sequences in this sample. The chain links TRBV30 to TRBJ1-5; D not certain. The CDR3 is 14 amino acids. Per the germline V gene, CDR1 is GTSNPN and CDR2 is SVGIG (reference sequence). The V end lost 0 bases, the J end lost 0 bases, and 6 bases lay between the germline ends. The CDR3 reads CAWSVKGSNQPQHF. The CDR3 bases are TGTGCCTGGAGTGTTAAGGGTAGCAATCAGCCCCAGCATTTT. Complete variable domain (other parts from reference TRBV30 and TRBJ1-5): SQTIHQWPATLVQPVGSPLSLECTVEGTSNPNLYWYRQAAGRGLQLLFYSVGIGQISSEVPQNLSASRPQDRQFILSSKKLLLSDSGFYLCAWSVKGSNQPQHFGDGTRLSIL.

The V call is TRBV29-1, the J call TRBJ2-4; 11 bases agree with TRBD2. The CDR3 consists of 16 residues. The ends lost 5 bases at V and 9 bases at J; junction bases unmatched: 15. CDR1 is SQVTM, CDR2 ANQGSEA, per germline. The CDR3 nucleotides read TGCAGCGTTCCCGGGACTAGCGGAACCTCCGTCTCCATTCAGTACTTC. Its translation: CSVPGTSGTSVSIQYF.